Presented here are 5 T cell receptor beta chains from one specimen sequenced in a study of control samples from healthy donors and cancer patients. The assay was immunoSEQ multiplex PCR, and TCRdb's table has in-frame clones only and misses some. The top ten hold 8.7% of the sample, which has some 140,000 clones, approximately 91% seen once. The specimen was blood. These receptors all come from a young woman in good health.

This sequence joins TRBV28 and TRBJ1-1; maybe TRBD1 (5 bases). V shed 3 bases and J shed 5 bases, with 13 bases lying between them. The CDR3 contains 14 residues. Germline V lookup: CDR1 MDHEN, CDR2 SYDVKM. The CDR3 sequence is CASSLGRKGTEAFF. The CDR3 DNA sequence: TGTGCCAGCAGTTTGGGGCGGAAAGGGACTGAAGCTTTCTTT.

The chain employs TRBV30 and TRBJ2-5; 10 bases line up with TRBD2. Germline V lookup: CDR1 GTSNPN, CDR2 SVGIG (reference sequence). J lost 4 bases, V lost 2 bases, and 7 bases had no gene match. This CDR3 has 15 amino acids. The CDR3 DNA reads TGTGCCTGGAGTATCCTAGCGGGGGCTGGAGAGACCCAGTACTTC. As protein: CAWSILAGAGETQYF.

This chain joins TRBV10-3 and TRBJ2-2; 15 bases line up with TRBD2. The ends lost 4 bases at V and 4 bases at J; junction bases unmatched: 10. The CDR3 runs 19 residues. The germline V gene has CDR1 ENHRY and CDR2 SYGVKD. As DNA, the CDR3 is TGTGCCATCAGTGGACAAGGACTAGCGGGAGGGCGGGGCACCGGGGAGCTGTTTTTT. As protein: CAISGQGLAGGRGTGELFF.

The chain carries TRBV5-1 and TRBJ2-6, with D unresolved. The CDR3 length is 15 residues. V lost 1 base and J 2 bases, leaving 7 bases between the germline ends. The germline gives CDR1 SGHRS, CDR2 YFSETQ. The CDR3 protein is CASSLMVTGANVLTF. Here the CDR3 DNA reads TGCGCCAGCAGCTTGATGGTAACTGGGGCCAACGTCCTGACTTTC.

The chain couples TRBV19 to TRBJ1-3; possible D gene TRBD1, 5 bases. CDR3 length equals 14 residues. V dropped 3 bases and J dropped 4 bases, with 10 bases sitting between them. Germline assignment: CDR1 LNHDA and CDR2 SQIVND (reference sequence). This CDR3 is CASSIWGGGNTIYF. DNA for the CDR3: TGTGCCAGTAGTATTTGGGGCGGAGGAAACACCATATATTTT.